This is a list of T cell receptor beta chains from one sample in a study of blood T cell repertoires in COVID-19. Clones were read by immunoSEQ multiplex PCR, and TCRdb kept only the in-frame ones, dropping some. Among roughly 38,000 clones listed, around 76% were seen once. Material for sequencing was peripheral blood. The receptors stem from a man aged 65-85 years with active or convalescent COVID-19. The CDR3 runs from the conserved cysteine through the conserved F or W. A D gene is named only where the DNA matches it firmly. Only part of the rows carry a size: once, few, many, or a class if the clone is expanded.

D | J | V | size | CDR3 | DNA
. | TRBJ1-2 | TRBV6-5 | . | CASSVPGRSMGYTF | TGTGCCAGCTCCGTTCCAGGCCGATCCATGGGCTACACCTTC
TRBD1 | TRBJ1-6 | TRBV12-3/TRBV12-4 | medium-sized | CASSRGNSPLHF | TGTGCCAGCAGCAGGGGGAATTCACCCCTCCACTTT
. | TRBJ1-6 | TRBV6-2/TRBV6-3 | . | CASSYGGGWNSPLHF | TGTGCCAGCAGTTACGGCGGCGGGTGGAATTCACCCCTCCACTTT
. | TRBJ1-5 | TRBV6-1 | . | CASSEVGGGGSNQPQHF | TGTGCCAGCAGTGAGGTTGGTGGAGGAGGGAGCAATCAGCCCCAGCATTTT
. | TRBJ2-2 | TRBV6-4 | . | CASSETANTGELFF | TGTGCCAGCAGCGAGACAGCCAACACCGGGGAGCTGTTTTTT
. | TRBJ1-5 | TRBV2 | . | CASSDLRNQPQHF | TGTGCCAGCAGTGATTTGCGAAATCAGCCCCAGCATTTT
TRBD1 | TRBJ1-2 | TRBV28 | . | CASSSLEGGKDGYTF | TGTGCCAGCAGTTCCCTAGAAGGGGGCAAGGATGGCTACACCTTC
. | TRBJ1-4 | TRBV24-1 | . | CATSAPVQGTGEKLFF | TGTGCCACCAGTGCCCCGGTACAGGGTACTGGTGAAAAACTGTTTTTT
. | TRBJ2-3 | TRBV27 | . | CASSLEGFGDTQYF | TGTGCCAGCAGTTTGGAGGGGTTCGGTGATACGCAGTATTTT
TRBD2 | TRBJ2-3 | TRBV2 | . | CAASGTSSTDTQYF | TGTGCCGCTTCCGGGACTAGCTCCACAGATACGCAGTATTTT
TRBD1 | TRBJ2-3 | TRBV28 | . | CASSSGQGAPTDTQYF | TGTGCCAGCAGCTCGGGACAGGGGGCGCCCACAGATACGCAGTATTTT
. | TRBJ2-3 | TRBV13 | once | CASSKSSPDTQYF | TGTGCCAGCAGCAAATCTAGCCCAGATACGCAGTATTTT
. | TRBJ1-2 | TRBV30 | . | CAWSYRVDYGYTF | TGTGCCTGGAGTTACAGGGTTGACTATGGCTACACCTTC
TRBD2 | TRBJ2-1 | TRBV10-1 | . | CASSEGRLAGVGYNEQFF | TGCGCCAGCAGTGAGGGCCGACTAGCGGGGGTTGGGTACAATGAGCAGTTCTTC
. | TRBJ1-2 | TRBV5-1 | few | CASMEDPANYGYTF | TGCGCCAGCATGGAGGACCCAGCTAACTATGGCTACACCTTC
. | TRBJ1-6 | TRBV28 | few | CASHSSYNSPLHF | TGTGCCAGCCACAGCTCCTATAATTCACCCCTCCACTTT
TRBD2 | TRBJ2-1 | TRBV28 | once | CASTRITGGNNEQFF | TGTGCCAGCACCCGAATTACGGGGGGGAATAATGAGCAGTTCTTC
TRBD1 | TRBJ1-5 | TRBV10-3 | once | CAISDPQGAGQPQHF | TGTGCCATCAGTGATCCTCAGGGGGCGGGTCAGCCCCAGCATTTT
. | TRBJ1-1 | TRBV29-1 | . | CSVGEDSQKAFF | TGCAGCGTTGGAGAGGACAGTCAAAAAGCTTTCTTT
. | TRBJ1-6 | TRBV28 | . | CASSGVSPLHF | TGTGCCAGCAGCGGGGTTTCACCCCTCCACTTT
. | TRBJ1-2 | TRBV2 | few | CASSGSGYGYTF | TGTGCCAGCAGTGGCTCCGGCTATGGCTACACCTTC
. | TRBJ2-5 | TRBV27 | . | CASSLLAGKETQYF | TGTGCCAGCAGTTTATTGGCAGGGAAAGAGACCCAGTACTTC
. | TRBJ1-5 | TRBV19 | . | CASSLNRKTNQPQHF | TGTGCCAGTAGCCTTAACAGGAAGACCAATCAGCCCCAGCATTTT
. | TRBJ2-1 | TRBV18 | . | CASSPNQGISGNEQFF | TGTGCCAGCTCACCAAATCAGGGAATTTCGGGCAATGAGCAGTTCTTC
. | TRBJ1-1 | TRBV2 | . | CASRERAAQNTEAFF | TGTGCCAGCAGGGAGAGGGCAGCTCAGAACACTGAAGCTTTCTTT
. | TRBJ1-1 | TRBV3-1/TRBV3-2 | . | CASSQVISGETEAFF | TGTGCCAGCAGCCAAGTGATCAGTGGAGAGACTGAAGCTTTCTTT
TRBD1 | TRBJ1-6 | TRBV7-9 | . | CASSPRDRALHF | TGTGCCAGCAGCCCTCGGGACAGAGCCCTCCACTTT
TRBD1 | TRBJ1-4 | TRBV10-3 | . | CAISGTGDEKLFF | TGTGCCATCAGTGGGACAGGGGATGAAAAACTGTTTTTT
. | TRBJ1-2 | TRBV7-9 | . | CASSLGAGIDYGYTF | TGTGCCAGCAGCTTAGGGGCGGGGATCGACTATGGCTACACCTTC
. | TRBJ1-4 | TRBV29-1 | . | CSVGLRGEKLFF | TGCAGCGTTGGACTGCGGGGGGAAAAACTGTTTTTT
. | TRBJ2-7 | TRBV3-1/TRBV3-2 | . | CASSQVSAYEQYF | TGTGCCAGCAGCCAAGTTAGCGCCTACGAGCAGTACTTC
. | TRBJ1-1 | TRBV28 | . | CASTDGVWAGSEAFF | TGTGCCAGCACCGACGGCGTGTGGGCAGGGTCGGAAGCTTTCTTT
TRBD1 | TRBJ1-2 | TRBV5-6 | few | CASRTSTGGLGYTF | TGTGCCAGCAGAACCTCGACAGGGGGCCTAGGCTACACCTTC
. | TRBJ1-6 | TRBV7-9 | few | CASSSTGQDNSPLHF | TGTGCCAGCAGCTCTACGGGACAAGATAATTCACCCCTCCACTTT
. | TRBJ1-3 | TRBV7-9 | . | CASSSDTSRDTIYF | TGTGCCAGCAGCTCAGATACATCCAGGGACACCATATATTTT
. | TRBJ2-2 | TRBV28 | . | CAVEGAILGRTGELFF | TGTGCCGTGGAGGGGGCCATCCTCGGCCGCACCGGGGAGCTGTTTTTT
. | TRBJ1-2 | TRBV27 | . | CASSPYRELYGYTF | TGTGCCAGCAGTCCCTACAGGGAATTATATGGCTACACCTTC
. | TRBJ2-1 | TRBV5-1 | . | CASSLAGSGSSYNEQFF | TGCGCCAGCAGCTTGGCGGGTAGCGGCAGCTCCTACAATGAGCAGTTCTTC
. | TRBJ1-2 | TRBV1 | . | CTSSRRSLGGDGYTF | TGCACCAGCAGCCGACGTTCCTTGGGGGGAGACGGCTACACCTTC
TRBD1 | TRBJ2-2 | TRBV18 | few | CASSPGQGSGTGELFF | TGTGCCAGCTCACCGGGACAGGGTTCGGGCACCGGGGAGCTGTTTTTT
. | TRBJ2-3 | TRBV28 | . | CASSVPSSTDTQYF | TGTGCCAGCAGCGTCCCCTCTAGCACAGATACGCAGTATTTT
. | TRBJ2-6 | TRBV10-1 | . | CASRESGANVLTF | TGCGCCAGCCGGGAATCTGGGGCCAACGTCCTGACTTTC
TRBD2 | TRBJ2-1 | TRBV7-8 | . | CASSLAWTSGGYNEQFF | TGTGCCAGCAGCTTAGCTTGGACTAGCGGGGGTTACAATGAGCAGTTCTTC
. | TRBJ1-5 | TRBV3-1/TRBV3-2 | . | CASSQAGHQQPQHF | TGTGCCAGCAGCCAAGCGGGACATCAACAGCCCCAGCATTTT
TRBD1 | TRBJ2-3 | TRBV5-5 | . | CASREPGTGSTDTQYF | TGTGCCAGCAGGGAGCCGGGGACAGGAAGCACAGATACGCAGTATTTT
. | TRBJ1-1 | TRBV10-3 | . | CAILTDTETEAFF | TGTGCCATTCTGACCGACACGGAAACTGAAGCTTTCTTT
TRBD1 | TRBJ2-7 | TRBV6-5 | . | CASLVTGGSYEQYF | TGTGCCAGCCTAGTTACAGGGGGATCCTACGAGCAGTACTTC
. | TRBJ2-4 | TRBV29-1 | . | CSVGTGTNQNIQYF | TGCAGCGTTGGCACAGGAACAAACCAAAACATTCAGTACTTC
. | TRBJ1-2 | TRBV5-4 | few | CASSFPAGYGYTF | TGTGCCAGCAGCTTTCCAGCGGGGTATGGCTACACCTTC